A selection of T cell receptor beta chains follows, all from one sample in a study of T-cell reconstitution after alpha-beta-depleted transplantation in children. TCRdb analysed the PCR reads with MiXCR anew, one entry per CDR3 protein. The data hold 500,000 to 600,000 distinct CDR3 sequences, with about 17% observed a single time. The starting material was PBMCs from the stem cell graft donor, obtained from the stem cell graft. Source of these receptors: a human donor who donated a stem cell graft to a child with acute lymphoblastic leukemia. CDR3s include the opening cysteine and the closing phenylalanine or tryptophan. The D gene is left open where the match is weak. Some rows have no size entry. The others give once, few or many, or a class for an expanded clone.

few | NA | TRBJ2-3 | TRBV12-3/TRBV12-4 | TGTGCCAGCAGTTTAGCCTCCACAGAAAGGACAGATACGCAGTATTTT | CASSLASTERTDTQYF
NA | NA | TRBJ2-3 | TRBV10-1 | TGCGCCAGCAGTGACAGGGATACGCAGTATTTT | CASSDRDTQYF
few | TRBD2 | TRBJ2-5 | TRBV11-1 | TGTGCCAGCAGCCCAGGACTAGCGGTCGAGACCCAGTACTTC | CASSPGLAVETQYF
many | TRBD1 | TRBJ1-2 | TRBV5-1 | TGCGCCAGCAGCTTAGGAGCACAGGGGATCGACGGCTACACCTTC | CASSLGAQGIDGYTF
NA | NA | TRBJ2-1 | TRBV9 | TGTGCCAGCAGCGTAGAAACAGGGTGGGGCCATGAGCAGTTCTTC | CASSVETGWGHEQFF
NA | NA | TRBJ2-2 | TRBV13 | TGTGCCAGCAGCTTGTACGTCACCGGGGAGCTGTTTTTT | CASSLYVTGELFF
few | NA | TRBJ2-7 | TRBV25-1 | TGTGCCAGCAGAATGGGAGCAGGTACCTACGAGCAGTACTTC | CASRMGAGTYEQYF
many | NA | TRBJ2-3 | TRBV7-8 | TGTGCCAGCAGCTTATCTGGGCCTACAGATACGCAGTATTTT | CASSLSGPTDTQYF
few | NA | TRBJ1-1 | TRBV27 | TGTGCCAGCCCGAAAAAGGGGCGTGAAGCTTTCTTT | CASPKKGREAFF
few | TRBD1 | TRBJ1-3 | TRBV12-3/TRBV12-4 | TGTGCCAGCAGTTTCGCCAGGGGGTCCGGAAACACCATATATTTT | CASSFARGSGNTIYF
NA | NA | TRBJ2-3 | TRBV20-1 | TGCAGTGCTAGAGCTCAGCGGCCTTACACAGATACGCAGTATTTT | CSARAQRPYTDTQYF
few | TRBD1 | TRBJ1-2 | TRBV4-1 | TGCGCCAGCAGCCTGACAGGGGGGTATAGCTACACCTTC | CASSLTGGYSYTF
NA | NA | TRBJ2-7 | TRBV29-1 | TGCAGCGTTGAAGATGGCTCAACCTACGAGCAGTACTTC | CSVEDGSTYEQYF
NA | NA | TRBJ2-3 | TRBV12-3/TRBV12-4 | TGTGCCAGCAGTTGGACGGGAGCTGGGGTTATCACAGATACGCAGTATTTT | CASSWTGAGVITDTQYF
few | TRBD2 | TRBJ2-1 | TRBV20-1 | TGCAGTGCTAGCGGGAGGGCGTACAATGAGCAGTTCTTC | CSASGRAYNEQFF
NA | TRBD1 | TRBJ2-7 | TRBV7-9 | TGTGCCAGCAGCTTGACAGGGCGGACCTACGAGCAGTACTTC | CASSLTGRTYEQYF
NA | TRBD1 | TRBJ2-7 | TRBV7-9 | TGTGCCAGCAGCTACCCTGACAGGGGAGAATGGTACGAGCAGTACTTC | CASSYPDRGEWYEQYF
NA | TRBD1 | TRBJ1-2 | TRBV27 | TGTGCCAGCAGCCCTCGGACAGGGCTCTATGGCTACACCTTC | CASSPRTGLYGYTF
few | NA | TRBJ1-1 | TRBV7-9 | TGTGCCAGCAGCTCACCCCGGGGAGGTTATGAAGCTTTCTTT | CASSSPRGGYEAFF
NA | NA | TRBJ1-2 | TRBV18 | TGTGCCAGCTCACCACCTTACGTCGAGCGAGGCTACACCTTC | CASSPPYVERGYTF
few | TRBD1 | TRBJ1-5 | TRBV27 | TGTGCCAGCAGGGCTTGGGACAGTTATTTTAGCAATCAGCCCCAGCATTTT | CASRAWDSYFSNQPQHF
few | NA | TRBJ1-1 | TRBV5-1 | TGCGCCAGCAGCTTAGGGAACATCTACACTGAAGCTTTCTTT | CASSLGNIYTEAFF
few | TRBD1 | TRBJ1-2 | TRBV27 | TGTGCCAGCAGTTATGGGACAGGGGTCTATGGCTACACCTTC | CASSYGTGVYGYTF
few | NA | TRBJ2-5 | TRBV28 | TGTGCCAGCAGTTTACGGTCGTGGGCAGGGAGAGAGACCCAGTACTTC | CASSLRSWAGRETQYF
NA | TRBD2 | TRBJ2-5 | TRBV7-6 | TGTGCCAGCAGCGATAGCGGGAGATTTGAGGCCCAGTACTTC | CASSDSGRFEAQYF
few | NA | TRBJ1-4 | TRBV29-1 | TGCAGCGTTGAAGGGACGGTCCCCTCCGAAAAACTGTTTTTT | CSVEGTVPSEKLFF
few | NA | TRBJ2-4 | TRBV12-3/TRBV12-4 | TGTGCCAGCAGTTTTCTCCAGGCCCCCGGTGACATTCAGTACTTC | CASSFLQAPGDIQYF
NA | NA | TRBJ2-3 | TRBV18 | TGTGCAGGACGGTCCACAGATACGCAGTATTTT | CAGRSTDTQYF
few | NA | TRBJ1-1 | TRBV9 | TGTGCCAGCAGCGTATCCAGGGTGAACACTGAAGCTTTCTTT | CASSVSRVNTEAFF
few | NA | TRBJ1-1 | TRBV4-2 | TGTGCCAGCAGCCCGGAGTGGGACACTCGAACTGAAGCTTTCTTT | CASSPEWDTRTEAFF
NA | TRBD1 | TRBJ2-7 | TRBV10-3 | TGTGCCATCAGTGAGCCCGGACAGGGCAAAAACTACGAGCAGTACTTC | CAISEPGQGKNYEQYF
few | NA | TRBJ2-3 | TRBV5-1 | TGCGCCAGCAGCCCTGTGGCGGGACCCACCCCAGATACGCAGTATTTT | CASSPVAGPTPDTQYF
few | TRBD1 | TRBJ1-1 | TRBV4-1 | TGCGCCAGCAGCCACGGGACAGGGAATATGAACACTGAAGCTTTCTTT | CASSHGTGNMNTEAFF